This entry lists 27 T cell receptor beta chains sequenced from one sample in a study of CD8 T cells in Susac syndrome. Random hexamers were used to reverse transcribe an amount of roughly 0.45 to 1 ug RNA. TCRdb processed the immunoSEQ multiplex PCR reads anew with MiXCR; each CDR3 protein has one entry. Of some 110,000 distinct CDR3 sequences listed, around 96% are singletons. Sequenced input: CD4+ T cells from PBMCs. These TCRs come from a human donor in good health.

The chain carries TRBV20-1 and TRBJ2-7; D unresolved. Deletions cut 6 bases from V and 0 bases from J, with 15 bases between. The germline gives CDR1 DFQATT, CDR2 SNEGSKA (reference sequence). The CDR3 has 14 amino acids. The DNA of the CDR3 is TGCAGTGCAGAGACACTTGCGAGCTCCTACGAGCAGTACTTC. Its protein product is CSAETLASSYEQYF.

The V gene is TRBV7-2, the J gene TRBJ2-7; no reliable D call. The CDR3 length is 14 residues. The germline V and J ends were trimmed by 3 bases and 7 bases, with 16 bases remaining between them. CDR1 SGHTA and CDR2 FQGNSA come from the germline V gene. Written as DNA, the CDR3 is TGTGCCAGCAGCTTCGCCATGGGAAGTAAGGAGCAGTACTTC. Translating it yields CASSFAMGSKEQYF.

The chain links TRBV9 to TRBJ2-2; the D call may be TRBD1 or TRBD2 (5 bases each). V was shortened by 0 bases and J by 7 bases, with 16 bases between the two germline ends. Germline V gene sequence: CDR1 SGDLS, CDR2 YYNGEE. This CDR3 comprises 16 residues. In DNA, the CDR3 is TGTGCCAGCAGCGTAGAAAGGGACCGATTCGGCGGGGAGCTGTTTTTT. This translates into CASSVERDRFGGELFF.

This rearrangement joins TRBV5-1 to TRBJ1-2; D might be TRBD1 (5 bases). The germline V and J ends were trimmed by 0 bases and 8 bases, with 14 bases remaining between them. The CDR3 has 14 residues. The germline V gene has CDR1 SGHRS and CDR2 YFSETQ. The CDR3 loop reads CASSLGDRRTGYTF. CDR3 nucleotide sequence: TGCGCCAGCAGCTTGGGGGACCGACGAACAGGCTACACCTTC.

CDR3 sequence: CASSPYLRTDTQYF. The CDR3 DNA reads as TGTGCCAGCAGTCCCTATCTCCGCACAGATACGCAGTATTTT. The chain carries TRBV6-2 or TRBV6-3 and TRBJ2-3, with D unclear. Germline lookup yields CDR1 MNHEY and CDR2 SVGEGT. Trimming pared 5 bases from V and 1 base from J, leaving 10 bases between. This CDR3 has 14 amino acids.

J is TRBJ2-3 and V is TRBV10-3; 13 bases fit TRBD2. The germline CDR1 and CDR2 sequences are ENHRY and SYGVKD. The J segment lost 0 bases and the V segment lost 10 bases, leaving 7 bases of the junction unmatched. The CDR3 extends over 16 amino acids. CDR3 protein: CATGTSGISSTDTQYF. The CDR3 DNA is TGTGCCACCGGGACTAGCGGGATCTCTAGCACAGATACGCAGTATTTT.

The chain has TRBV12-3 or TRBV12-4 and TRBJ1-5; D unclear. This CDR3 contains 14 residues. V was trimmed by 3 bases and J by 7 bases, leaving 13 bases between them. The CDR3 DNA follows: TGTGCCAGCAGTTTTTGGGAGGTTAGCCAGCCCCAGCATTTT. It translates to CASSFWEVSQPQHF.

This sequence joins TRBV11-2 and TRBJ2-7; TRBD1 agrees at 9 bases. The CDR3 totals 13 residues. J gave up 5 bases and V 4 bases, and 3 bases lay outside the gene matches. CDR1 and CDR2 from the germline V gene are SGHAT and FQNNGV. The CDR3 protein is CASSSGQGNEQYF. For the CDR3, the DNA is TGTGCCAGCAGCTCGGGACAGGGTAACGAGCAGTACTTC.

The V call is TRBV2, the J call TRBJ2-7; 8 bases agree with TRBD2. The J segment lost 1 base and the V segment lost 1 base, leaving 6 bases of the junction unmatched. Germline V gene sequence: CDR1 SNHLY, CDR2 FYNNEI. The CDR3 sequence is 16 residues long. The CDR3 bases are TGTGCCAGCAGTGAAGATCCTAGCGGGTTTTCCTACGAGCAGTACTTC. The encoded protein is CASSEDPSGFSYEQYF. Based on the CDR3 plus reference TRBV2 and TRBJ2-7, the full variable domain is EPEVTQTPSHQVTQMGQEVILRCVPISNHLYFYWYRQILGQKVEFLVSFYNNEISEKSEIFDDQFSVERPDGSNFTLKIRSTKLEDSAMYFCASSEDPSGFSYEQYFGPGTRLTVT.

The genes are TRBV7-9 and TRBJ1-2; D is ambiguous. The length of the CDR3 is 14 residues. Germline V gene lookup returns CDR1 SEHNR and CDR2 FQNEAQ (reference sequence). Deletions cut 5 bases from V and 3 bases from J, with 13 bases between. The CDR3 DNA reads as TGTGCCAGCAGCACCCGATTGGCGGACTATGGCTACACCTTC. Residues: CASSTRLADYGYTF.

The rearrangement links TRBV20-1 to TRBJ1-2, with 8 bases aligning to TRBD1. The CDR3 has 19 amino acids. J lost 2 bases, V lost 2 bases, and 19 bases had no gene match. In germline, CDR1 is DFQATT, CDR2 SNEGSKA (reference sequence). CDR3 residues: CSARIRRQGARILNYGYTF. The CDR3 DNA reads TGCAGTGCTAGAATCCGCCGTCAGGGGGCGCGTATTTTAAACTATGGCTACACCTTC.

The CDR3 sequence: CSVGGTQGNTIYF. CDR3 nucleotides: TGCAGCGTTGGCGGGACTCAGGGAAACACCATATATTTT. The rearrangement uses TRBV29-1 and TRBJ1-3, with a tentative D call TRBD1 (5 bases). CDR1 SQVTM and CDR2 ANQGSEA come from the germline V gene. V gave up 4 bases and J gave up 4 bases, with 11 bases separating them. The CDR3 runs to 13 residues.

The genes are TRBV6-5 and TRBJ1-2; 12 nucleotides line up with TRBD1. Trimming at V came to 0 bases and at J to 0 bases, leaving 2 bases not matched to a gene. Germline lookup yields CDR1 MNHEY and CDR2 SVGAGI. This CDR3 spans 17 amino acids. The chain's CDR3 is CASSYSGTGGSNYGYTF. The CDR3 region has the DNA TGTGCCAGCAGTTACTCTGGGACAGGGGGCTCTAACTATGGCTACACCTTC.

In nucleotides, the CDR3 is TGTGCCAGCAGTCTTGACGGTTCCTACAATGAGCAGTTCTTC. It is translated as CASSLDGSYNEQFF. The chain joins TRBV6-2 or TRBV6-3 to TRBJ2-1; D is undetermined. The CDR3 consists of 14 residues. V was shortened by 5 bases and J by 1 base, with 9 bases between the two germline ends. Per the germline V gene, CDR1 is MNHEY and CDR2 is SVGEGT.

The chain recombines TRBV29-1 with TRBJ1-2; weak D call: TRBD1 (6 bases). The CDR3 contains 11 residues. CDR1 SQVTM and CDR2 ANQGSEA come from the germline V gene. V lost 6 bases, J lost 8 bases, and 13 bases lay in between. This chain's CDR3 is CSVYRAGGYTF. The CDR3 coding sequence is TGCAGCGTCTACAGGGCCGGCGGCTACACCTTC.

In DNA form, the CDR3 reads TGCGCCAGCAGCCAAGGACTAGCGGACTCCTACGAGCAGTACTTC. Its translation: CASSQGLADSYEQYF. V and J are TRBV4-3 and TRBJ2-7; TRBD2 aligns across 9 bases. The V segment lost 1 base and the J segment 0 bases; nucleotides outside the gene matches: 1. CDR1 LGHNA and CDR2 YSLEER come from the germline V gene. The CDR3 contains 15 residues.

V usage is TRBV20-1 and J usage is TRBJ1-5; D uncertain. CDR3 length: 14 residues. V was clipped by 6 bases and J by 2 bases, with 14 bases between them. Germline V lookup: CDR1 DFQATT, CDR2 SNEGSKA (reference sequence). CDR3 sequence: CSAQASMGNQPQHF. The CDR3, as DNA: TGCAGTGCACAAGCATCCATGGGCAATCAGCCCCAGCATTTT.

V usage is TRBV5-1 and J usage is TRBJ2-2; TRBD1 matches 10 bases. V lost 4 bases and J lost 9; bases outside the gene matches: 3. The CDR3 contains 13 residues. CDR1 is SGHRS, CDR2 YFSETQ, per germline. The CDR3 sequence is CASSPTGGRELFF. CDR3 sequence (DNA): TGCGCCAGCAGCCCGACAGGGGGCCGGGAGCTGTTTTTT.

This chain links TRBV3-1 with TRBJ2-4; 8 bases match TRBD1. The CDR3 sequence is 15 residues long. Germline trimming cut 1 base from V and 9 bases from J; bases unmatched to any gene: 8. Per the germline V gene, CDR1 is LGHDT and CDR2 is YNNKEL (reference sequence). The CDR3 loop reads CASSQGRTGLTIQYF. The CDR3 nucleotides are TGTGCCAGCAGCCAAGGGAGGACAGGGTTAACCATTCAGTACTTC.

The genes are TRBV10-3 and TRBJ2-5, with no clear D. V lost 3 bases and J lost 0, with 11 bases in between. The CDR3 consists of 15 residues. In germline, CDR1 is ENHRY, CDR2 SYGVKD. In DNA form, the CDR3 reads TGTGCCATCAGTGACCCAGGACCTTACCAAGAGACCCAGTACTTC. It translates to CAISDPGPYQETQYF.

This clonotype was detected once. This chain joins TRBV6-2 or TRBV6-3 and TRBJ2-1; 9 bases fit TRBD2. Germline trimming cut 6 bases from V and 2 bases from J; bases unmatched to any gene: 8. The V gene's germline CDR1 is MNHEY and CDR2 SVGEGT. CDR3 length: 16 amino acids. CDR3 loop: CASRGLAGTAYNEQFF. In nucleotides, the CDR3 is TGTGCCAGCAGGGGCCTAGCGGGAACCGCCTACAATGAGCAGTTCTTC.

The chain has TRBV6-5 and TRBJ2-7; D unresolved. Trimming took off 6 bases at V and 0 bases at J, with 15 bases between the two ends. The CDR3 loop spans 15 amino acids. Germline-derived CDR1 and CDR2 are MNHEY and SVGAGI. The CDR3 is CASRPIDQSSYEQYF. CDR3 coding DNA: TGTGCCAGCAGGCCTATTGATCAAAGCTCCTACGAGCAGTACTTC.

Here the CDR3 DNA reads TGTGCCAGCAGTACCCCGAGAGGACAGGCTAGCAATCAGCCCCAGCATTTT. It specifies CASSTPRGQASNQPQHF. The chain is built from TRBV2 and TRBJ1-5, with 7 bases lining up with TRBD1. V was clipped by 5 bases and J by 0 bases; unmatched bases: 10. CDR1 and CDR2 (germline): SNHLY, FYNNEI. CDR3 length equals 17 residues.

The gene calls are TRBV3-1 and TRBJ2-1; 14 bases are shared with TRBD2. The CDR3 spans 17 residues. Looked up from germline, CDR1 is LGHDT and CDR2 is YNNKEL (reference sequence). V was pared by 4 bases and J by 7 bases, with 9 bases of the junction left unmatched. CDR3 region: CASSPRLAGGLGNEQFF. The CDR3 nucleotides are TGTGCCAGCAGCCCCCGACTAGCGGGAGGGCTTGGGAATGAGCAGTTCTTC.

The rearrangement uses TRBV7-9 and TRBJ2-3; 8 bases line up with TRBD2. This CDR3 spans 17 amino acids. Trimming removed 1 base from V and 0 bases from J; junction bases left unmatched: 6. The germline V gene encodes CDR1 SEHNR and CDR2 FQNEAQ (reference sequence). CDR3 nucleotide sequence: TGTGCCAGCAGCTTAGAAACTAGCGGAGCTAGCACAGATACGCAGTATTTT. Amino acid sequence: CASSLETSGASTDTQYF.

Written as DNA, the CDR3 is TGTGCCAGTAGTATTCAGGGGGCGGCCGAGCAGTACTTC. This encodes CASSIQGAAEQYF. The chain recombines TRBV19 with TRBJ2-7; 8 bases are a match to TRBD1. The CDR3 consists of 13 residues. J was trimmed by 6 bases and V by 3 bases; bases with no gene match: 4. The germline gives CDR1 LNHDA, CDR2 SQIVND (reference sequence).

The chain has TRBV5-1 and TRBJ1-1; D remains unclear. V lost 4 bases and J lost 0, with 16 bases in between. Germline values: CDR1 SGHRS, CDR2 YFSETQ. This CDR3 is 16 amino acids long. The CDR3 loop is CASSVGPTGLNTEAFF. The CDR3 DNA is TGCGCCAGCAGCGTCGGACCGACCGGCCTGAACACTGAAGCTTTCTTT.